This TCR beta chain was sequenced in a study of blood T cell repertoires in COVID-19. Study context: In each case, the material was cDNA or gDNA derived from T cells, B-cell-depleted T cells, or PBMCs.

The germline CDR1 and CDR2 sequences are MNHEY and SMNVEV (reference sequence). The CDR3 runs to 13 residues. The germline V and J ends were trimmed by 3 bases and 6 bases, with 12 bases remaining between them. Per the original data handling: Reference gene primer amplification gave estimated nucleated cell counts. TCRdb keeps only in-frame clones here, not all; method: immunoSEQ multiplex PCR. That table furnishes V, J and clone size, whereas the DNA furnished D and trimming. This sample has around 38,000 clones, with 80% to 90% found just once. Sequenced material: peripheral blood. This sequence originates from a human donor in a cohort sampled during active COVID-19. This sequence joins TRBV27 and TRBJ2-7; D not resolved. The CDR3 loop reads CASSFDKSLEQYF. CDR3 DNA sequence: TGTGCCAGCAGTTTCGACAAGAGTCTCGAGCAGTACTTC.